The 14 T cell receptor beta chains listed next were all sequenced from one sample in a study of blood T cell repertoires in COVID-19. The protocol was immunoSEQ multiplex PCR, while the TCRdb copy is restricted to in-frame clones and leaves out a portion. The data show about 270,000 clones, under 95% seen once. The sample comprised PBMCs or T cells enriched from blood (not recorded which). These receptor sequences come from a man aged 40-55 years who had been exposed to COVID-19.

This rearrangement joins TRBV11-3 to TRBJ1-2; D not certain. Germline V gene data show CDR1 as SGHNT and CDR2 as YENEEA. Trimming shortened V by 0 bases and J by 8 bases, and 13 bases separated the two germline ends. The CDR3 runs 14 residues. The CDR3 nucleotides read TGTGCCAGCAGCTTAGATACCACGGGAGCGGGCTACACCTTC. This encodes CASSLDTTGAGYTF.

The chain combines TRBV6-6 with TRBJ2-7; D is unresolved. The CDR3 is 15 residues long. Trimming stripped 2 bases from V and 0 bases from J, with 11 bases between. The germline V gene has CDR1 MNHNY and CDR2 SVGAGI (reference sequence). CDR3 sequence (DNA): TGTGCCAGCAGTTACCAGTCCTTAAGCTCCTACGAGCAGTACTTC. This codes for CASSYQSLSSYEQYF.

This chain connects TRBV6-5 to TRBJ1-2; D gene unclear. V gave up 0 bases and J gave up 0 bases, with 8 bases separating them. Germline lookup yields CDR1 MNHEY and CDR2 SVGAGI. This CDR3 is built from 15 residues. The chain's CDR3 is CASSYSQKSNYGYTF. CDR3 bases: TGTGCCAGCAGTTACTCCCAGAAATCTAACTATGGCTACACCTTC.

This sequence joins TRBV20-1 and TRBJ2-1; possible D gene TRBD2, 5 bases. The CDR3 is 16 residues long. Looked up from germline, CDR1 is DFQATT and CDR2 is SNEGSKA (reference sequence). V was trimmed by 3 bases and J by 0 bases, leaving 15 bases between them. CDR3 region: CSASPGVGASYNEQFF. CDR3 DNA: TGCAGTGCTAGTCCCGGGGTGGGAGCCTCCTACAATGAGCAGTTCTTC.

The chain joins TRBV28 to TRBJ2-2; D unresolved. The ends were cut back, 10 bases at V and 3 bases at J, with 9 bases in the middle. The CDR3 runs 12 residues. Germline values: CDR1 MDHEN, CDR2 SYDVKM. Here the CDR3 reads CATFSYTGELFF. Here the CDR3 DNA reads TGTGCCACCTTTTCCTACACCGGGGAGCTGTTTTTT.

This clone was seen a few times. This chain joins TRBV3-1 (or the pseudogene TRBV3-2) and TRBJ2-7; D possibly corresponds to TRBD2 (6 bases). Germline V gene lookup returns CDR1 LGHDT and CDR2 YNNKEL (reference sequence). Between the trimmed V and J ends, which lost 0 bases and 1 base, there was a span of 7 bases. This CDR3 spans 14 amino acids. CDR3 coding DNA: TGTGCCAGCAGCCAAGATGGGGGGTCCTACGAGCAGTACTTC. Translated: CASSQDGGSYEQYF.

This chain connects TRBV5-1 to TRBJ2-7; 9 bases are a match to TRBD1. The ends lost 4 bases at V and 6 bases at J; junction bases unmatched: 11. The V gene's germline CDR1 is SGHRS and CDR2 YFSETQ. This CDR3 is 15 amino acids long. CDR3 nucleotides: TGCGCCAGCAGCCCGTCGGACAGGGGAGTCAGCGAGCAGTACTTC. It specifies CASSPSDRGVSEQYF.

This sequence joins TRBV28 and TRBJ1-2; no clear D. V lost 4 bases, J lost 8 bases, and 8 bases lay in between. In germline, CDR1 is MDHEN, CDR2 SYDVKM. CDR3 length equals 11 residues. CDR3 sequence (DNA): TGTGCCAGCAGTTGGGCGGGAGGCTACACCTTC. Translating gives CASSWAGGYTF.

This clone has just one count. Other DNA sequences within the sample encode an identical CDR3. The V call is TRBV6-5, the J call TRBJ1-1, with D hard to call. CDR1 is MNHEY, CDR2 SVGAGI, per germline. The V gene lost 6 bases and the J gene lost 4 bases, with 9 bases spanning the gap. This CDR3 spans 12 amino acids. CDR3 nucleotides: TGTGCCAGCAGGACCGGAGGCACTGAAGCTTTCTTT. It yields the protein CASRTGGTEAFF.

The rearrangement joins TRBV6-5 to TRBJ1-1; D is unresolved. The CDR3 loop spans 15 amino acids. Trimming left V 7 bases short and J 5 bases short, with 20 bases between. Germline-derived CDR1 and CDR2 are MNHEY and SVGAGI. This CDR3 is CASTNDLDSPTEAFF. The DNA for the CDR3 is TGTGCCAGCACCAACGACTTAGACTCCCCGACTGAAGCTTTCTTT.

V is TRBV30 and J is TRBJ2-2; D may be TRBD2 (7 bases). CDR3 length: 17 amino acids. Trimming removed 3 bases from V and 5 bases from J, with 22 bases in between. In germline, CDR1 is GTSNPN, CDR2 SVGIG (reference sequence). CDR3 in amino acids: CAWRPRGGEERTGELFF. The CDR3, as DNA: TGTGCCTGGAGACCGAGGGGGGGAGAAGAGAGAACCGGGGAGCTGTTTTTT.

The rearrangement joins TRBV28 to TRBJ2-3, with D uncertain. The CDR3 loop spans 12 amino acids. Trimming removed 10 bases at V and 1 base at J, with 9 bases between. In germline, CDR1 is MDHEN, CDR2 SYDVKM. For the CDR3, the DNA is TGTGCCACCGCTACGGGCACAGATACGCAGTATTTT. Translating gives CATATGTDTQYF.

CDR3 amino acids: CASRSGNIQYF. The CDR3 nucleotides are TGTGCCAGCAGATCCGGGAACATTCAGTACTTC. The chain has TRBV12-3 or TRBV12-4 and TRBJ2-4; D unresolved. Between the trimmed V and J ends, which lost 6 bases and 7 bases, there was a span of 7 bases. There are 11 residues in the CDR3.

The CDR3 sequence: CASSLIQGTYEQYF. In nucleotides, the CDR3 is TGTGCCAGCAGTTTAATACAGGGAACCTACGAGCAGTACTTC. The chain links TRBV28 to TRBJ2-7; D might be TRBD1 (6 bases). Germline V gives CDR1 MDHEN, CDR2 SYDVKM. V was pared by 2 bases and J by 2 bases, with 10 bases between. The CDR3 is made up of 14 amino acids.